This TCR beta chain is drawn from a study of OX40 agonist ivuxolimab in advanced cancers. The repertoire was sequenced with immunoSEQ multiplex PCR; TCRdb's copy has only in-frame clones and lacks some. Among approximately 66,000 clones listed, around 85% were seen once. Germline values: CDR1 MGHRA, CDR2 YSYEKL. The V segment lost 1 base and the J segment 0 bases; nucleotides outside the gene matches: 8. The CDR3 length is 17 residues. The receptor's source is an adult with an advanced solid tumor such as melanoma, head and neck, liver or kidney cancer. The chain recombines TRBV4-1 with TRBJ2-5; 7 bases are a match to TRBD2. Sample: CD4+ or CD8+ T cells sorted from blood, taken in a trial of the OX40 agonist ivuxolimab. CDR3 amino acids: CASSQGTGGGYQETQYF. In nucleotides, the CDR3 is TGCGCCAGCAGCCAAGGGACGGGAGGAGGGTACCAAGAGACCCAGTACTTC.